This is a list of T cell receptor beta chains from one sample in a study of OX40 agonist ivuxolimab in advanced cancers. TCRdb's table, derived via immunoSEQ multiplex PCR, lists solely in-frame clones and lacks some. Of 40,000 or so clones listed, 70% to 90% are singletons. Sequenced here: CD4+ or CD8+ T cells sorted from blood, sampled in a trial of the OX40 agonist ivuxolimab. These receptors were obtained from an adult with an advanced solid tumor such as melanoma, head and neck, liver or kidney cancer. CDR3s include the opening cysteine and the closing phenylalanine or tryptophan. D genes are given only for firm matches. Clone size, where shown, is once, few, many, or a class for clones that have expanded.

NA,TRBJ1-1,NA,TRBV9,TGTGCCAGCAGCGTAGAGGTGACAAGCAACACTGAAGCTTTCTTT,CASSVEVTSNTEAFF
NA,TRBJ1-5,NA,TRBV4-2,TGTGCCAGCAGCCAAGAAGGGGGACAGCCCCAGCATTTT,CASSQEGGQPQHF
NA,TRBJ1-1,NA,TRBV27,TGTGCCAGCAGTTTTGTAGTGAACACTGAAGCTTTCTTT,CASSFVVNTEAFF
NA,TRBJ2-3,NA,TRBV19,TGTGCCAGTACAGATTGGGCCGTAAGCACAGATACGCAGTATTTT,CASTDWAVSTDTQYF
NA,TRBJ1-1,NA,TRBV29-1,TGCAGCGTTGTCCCGTCGGCAGCCGGTGGAGCTTTCTTT,CSVVPSAAGGAFF
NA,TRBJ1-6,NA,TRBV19,TGTGCCAGTAGTATTTTTGATAATTCACCCCTCCACTTT,CASSIFDNSPLHF
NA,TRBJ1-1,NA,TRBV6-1,TGTGCCAGCAGTGCCACGATGAACACTGAAGCTTTCTTT,CASSATMNTEAFF
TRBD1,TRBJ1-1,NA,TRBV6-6,TGTGCCAGCAGCTATGACAGGGGAGGGGAAGCTTTCTTT,CASSYDRGGEAFF
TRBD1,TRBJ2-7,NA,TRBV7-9,TGCGCCAGCAGCCATTCAGCGACAGGGGAGTCCTACGAGCAGTACTTC,CASSHSATGESYEQYF
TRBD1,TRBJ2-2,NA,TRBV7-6,TGTGCCAGCAGCTTAGGGGGACAGGGCCGGGAGCTGTTTTTT,CASSLGGQGRELFF
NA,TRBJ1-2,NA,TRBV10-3,TGTGCCATCAGTGAGTCCAGCTATGGCTACACCTTC,CAISESSYGYTF
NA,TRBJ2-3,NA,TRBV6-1,TGTGCCAGCAGTGTTAGCACAGATACGCAGTATTTT,CASSVSTDTQYF
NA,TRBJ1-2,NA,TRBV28,TGTGCCAGCAGTCAAGACAGTAACTATGGCTACACCTTC,CASSQDSNYGYTF
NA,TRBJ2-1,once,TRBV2,TGTGCCAGCAGTTCGGCGGGGTCGCGAGCCTTGGGCCACAATGAGCAGTTCTTC,CASSSAGSRALGHNEQFF
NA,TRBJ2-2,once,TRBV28,TGTGCCAGCAGTCCTGATGGGGGATCCTTTGTCACCGGGGAGCTGTTTTTT,CASSPDGGSFVTGELFF
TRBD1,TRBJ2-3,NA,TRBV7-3,TGTGCCAGCAGCCCAGGGGGAAATACGCAGTATTTT,CASSPGGNTQYF
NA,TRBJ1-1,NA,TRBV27,TGTGCCAGCAGTGTAGAATTGGATCTAAAAAACACTGAAGCTTTCTTT,CASSVELDLKNTEAFF
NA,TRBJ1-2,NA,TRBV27,TGTGCCAGCTCCCTCGGGGGGGAAAACTATGGCTACACCTTC,CASSLGGENYGYTF
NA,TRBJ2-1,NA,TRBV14,TGTGCCAGCAGCGACAACCGGGTCAGGCGCTACAATGAGCAGTTCTTC,CASSDNRVRRYNEQFF
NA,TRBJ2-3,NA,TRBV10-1,TGCGCCAGCAGTTGCGGGGTTCGAGGGGATACGCAGTATTTT,CASSCGVRGDTQYF
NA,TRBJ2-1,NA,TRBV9,TGTGCCAGCAGCGTAGCTGGGGGCGAAGTGGGGGCTGAGCAGTTCTTC,CASSVAGGEVGAEQFF
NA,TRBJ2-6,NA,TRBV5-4,TGTGCCAGCAGCTTGCCGGGACGGATAGCGGCTGGGGCCAACGTCCTGACTTTC,CASSLPGRIAAGANVLTF
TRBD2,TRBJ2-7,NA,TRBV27,TGTGCCAGCAGTTTTGGCCTAGCGGGGGCATTCGAGCAGTACTTC,CASSFGLAGAFEQYF
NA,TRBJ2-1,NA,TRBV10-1,TGCGCCAGCAGTGAGTCCGGGCAGGGGTTAAACAATGAGCAGTTCTTC,CASSESGQGLNNEQFF
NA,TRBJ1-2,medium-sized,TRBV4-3,TGCGCCAGCAGCCAAGAGGAAGATACTAACTATGGCTACACCTTC,CASSQEEDTNYGYTF
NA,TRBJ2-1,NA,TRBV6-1,TGTGCCAGCAGTGAATATGAGACCTACAATGAGCAGTTCTTC,CASSEYETYNEQFF
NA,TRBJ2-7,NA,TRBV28,TGTGCCAGCGGGGGGAGCTCCTACGAGCAGTACTTC,CASGGSSYEQYF
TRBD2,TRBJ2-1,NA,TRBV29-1,TGCAGCGTTACATGGCGGGGGGTGATCTACAATGAGCAGTTCTTC,CSVTWRGVIYNEQFF
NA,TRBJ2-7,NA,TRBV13,TGTGCCAGCAGCTTAGATGGGAGGAATTACGAGCAGTACTTC,CASSLDGRNYEQYF
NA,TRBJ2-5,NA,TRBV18,TGTGCCAGCTCACCACATCCTGATCACCAAGAGACCCAGTACTTC,CASSPHPDHQETQYF
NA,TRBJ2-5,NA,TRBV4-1,TGCGCCAGCAGCCTACTTCGTTTGGGGCAGGGCGGAGAGACCCAGTACTTC,CASSLLRLGQGGETQYF
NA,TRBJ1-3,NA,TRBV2,TGTGCCAGCAGTGATACCTGGAACACCATATATTTT,CASSDTWNTIYF
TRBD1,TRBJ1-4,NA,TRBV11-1,TGTGCCAGCAGCTGGACAGGGGGAGATGAAAAACTGTTTTTT,CASSWTGGDEKLFF
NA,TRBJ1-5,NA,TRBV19,TGTGCCAGTAGTATAGGGGGGCTGGGGCTCAGGGGGCCCCAGCATTTT,CASSIGGLGLRGPQHF
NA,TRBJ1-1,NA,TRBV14,TGTGCCAGCAGCCCCGGGGCGGCGAACACTGAAGCTTTCTTT,CASSPGAANTEAFF
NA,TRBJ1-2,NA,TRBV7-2,TGTGCCAGCAGCCCGGGAGGACTCTATGGCTACACCTTC,CASSPGGLYGYTF
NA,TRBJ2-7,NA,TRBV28,TGTGCCAGCAGTGTCACCTACGAGCAGTACTTC,CASSVTYEQYF
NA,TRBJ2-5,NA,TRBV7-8,TGTGCCAGCAGCCTACCGGCTCAAGAGACCCAGTACTTC,CASSLPAQETQYF
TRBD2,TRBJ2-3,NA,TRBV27,TGTGCCAGCAGTTTAAGGGCTAGCGGACTCACAGATACGCAGTATTTT,CASSLRASGLTDTQYF
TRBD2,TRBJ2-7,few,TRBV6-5,TGTGCCAGCAGTTACTCGGGAGGGTCAGGCTACGAGCAGTACTTC,CASSYSGGSGYEQYF
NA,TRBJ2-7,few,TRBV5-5,TGTGCCAGCAGCTTGACTTACGAGCAGTACTTC,CASSLTYEQYF
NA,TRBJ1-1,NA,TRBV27,TGTGCCAGCAGTTTAGTCGCCGGCATGAACACTGAAGCTTTCTTT,CASSLVAGMNTEAFF
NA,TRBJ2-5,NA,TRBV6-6,TGTGCCAGCAGTTACTCGTACGGGAAAGAGACCCAGTACTTC,CASSYSYGKETQYF
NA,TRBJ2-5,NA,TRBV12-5,TGTGCTAGTGGTTTGGTAGAATCACTAACAGGCGGAGAGACCCAGTACTTC,CASGLVESLTGGETQYF